These 19 T cell receptor beta chains came from one sample sequenced in a study of CD8 T cells in Susac syndrome. Reverse transcription used roughly 0.5 to 1 ug RNA and random hexamers. One entry per CDR3 protein, called by TCRdb with MiXCR from the immunoSEQ multiplex PCR reads. The sample consists of around 200,000 distinct CDR3 sequences, about 95% of them appearing once. Sequencing was carried out using CD8+ T cells from PBMCs. These receptors were collected from a human donor with Susac syndrome.

This clonotype was picked up one time. This chain connects TRBV7-9 to TRBJ2-1; a possible D gene is TRBD2 (5 bases). V lost 2 bases and J lost 0, with 17 bases in between. The length of the CDR3 is 18 residues. CDR1 is SEHNR, CDR2 FQNEAQ, per germline (reference sequence). CDR3 sequence reads: CASSLLWIKGSSYNEQFF. Here the CDR3 DNA reads TGTGCCAGCAGCTTACTGTGGATCAAAGGGAGCTCCTACAATGAGCAGTTCTTC.

The chain combines TRBV3-1 with TRBJ2-5; 10 bases are shared with TRBD2. J was trimmed by 0 bases and V by 3 bases; bases with no gene match: 4. Germline CDR1 reads LGHDT; CDR2 reads YNNKEL (reference sequence). CDR3 length: 16 amino acids. CDR3 protein: CASSQGTSEYQETQYF. CDR3 coding DNA: TGTGCCAGCAGCCAGGGGACTAGCGAGTACCAAGAGACCCAGTACTTC.

The chain carries TRBV6-6 and TRBJ1-1, with D maybe TRBD1 (6 bases). Trimming left V 7 bases short and J 6 bases short, with 9 bases between. Germline values: CDR1 MNHNY, CDR2 SVGAGI (reference sequence). The CDR3 covers 11 residues. The CDR3 here is CASTEGAEAFF. The CDR3 DNA sequence: TGTGCCAGCACGGAGGGGGCTGAAGCTTTCTTT.

The chain joins TRBV11-2 to TRBJ1-2; unclear D gene. CDR3 length equals 16 residues. V was pared by 0 bases and J by 3 bases, with 14 bases between. CDR1 SGHAT and CDR2 FQNNGV come from the germline V gene. Here the CDR3 DNA reads TGTGCCAGCAGCTTAGATGTTTCCCGGTATCACTATGGCTACACCTTC. Amino acids: CASSLDVSRYHYGYTF. Filled out from reference TRBV11-2 and TRBJ1-2, the complete variable domain reads EAGVAQSPRYKIIEKRQSVAFWCNPISGHATLYWYQQILGQGPKLLIQFQNNGVVDDSQLPKDRFSAERLKGVDSTLKIQPAKLEDSAVYLCASSLDVSRYHYGYTFGSGTRLTVV.

This clonotype showed up just once. The chain is built from TRBV30 and TRBJ1-5; weak D call: TRBD1 (5 bases). The CDR3 has 14 amino acids. V lost 2 bases and J 2 bases, leaving 10 bases between the germline ends. The germline V gene has CDR1 GTSNPN and CDR2 SVGIG (reference sequence). CDR3 sequence (DNA): TGTGCCTGGAGTCCGGACACAGGCAATCAGCCCCAGCATTTT. Translated, it gives CAWSPDTGNQPQHF. The full variable domain, rest sourced from reference TRBV30 and TRBJ1-5, is SQTIHQWPATLVQPVGSPLSLECTVEGTSNPNLYWYRQAAGRGLQLLFYSVGIGQISSEVPQNLSASRPQDRQFILSSKKLLLSDSGFYLCAWSPDTGNQPQHFGDGTRLSIL.

The rearrangement uses TRBV30 and TRBJ2-3; either TRBD1 or TRBD2 may fit D (5 bases each). CDR1 and CDR2 (germline): GTSNPN, SVGIG (reference sequence). V was shortened by 2 bases and J by 2 bases, with 17 bases between the two germline ends. The CDR3 loop spans 16 amino acids. The CDR3 DNA follows: TGTGCCTGGAGTACTGGGACGGAGAGCTACACAGATACGCAGTATTTT. It encodes CAWSTGTESYTDTQYF.

The rearrangement uses TRBV28 and TRBJ2-7; 10 nucleotides align to TRBD1. The ends lost 7 bases at V and 4 bases at J; junction bases unmatched: 10. This CDR3 comprises 15 residues. Germline CDR1 reads MDHEN; CDR2 reads SYDVKM. CDR3 amino acids: CASTLGWTGGYEQYF. The CDR3 DNA sequence: TGTGCCAGCACCCTAGGCTGGACAGGGGGGTACGAGCAGTACTTC.

V and J are TRBV19 and TRBJ2-6; D unclear. The ends were cut back, 1 base at V and 0 bases at J, with 10 bases in the middle. There are 17 residues in the CDR3. Germline loops: CDR1 LNHDA, CDR2 SQIVND (reference sequence). The CDR3 sequence is CASSIALGDSGANVLTF. DNA of the CDR3: TGTGCCAGTAGTATAGCTCTCGGAGACTCTGGGGCCAACGTCCTGACTTTC.

A remark on this clonotype: The CDR3 ends on some other residue instead of the conserved phenylalanine or tryptophan, so this is likely a read error. The chain links TRBV3-1 to TRBJ2-7, with D perhaps TRBD1 (6 bases). The CDR3 is 15 residues long. Trimming removed 2 bases at V and 3 bases at J, with 14 bases between. The V gene's germline CDR1 is LGHDT and CDR2 YNNKEL (reference sequence). CDR3 in DNA: TGTGCCAGCAGCCAAATGGGGACATCGGGCTACGAGCAGTACCTC. This sequence encodes CASSQMGTSGYEQYL.

The chain is built from TRBV6-5 and TRBJ2-7; D gene uncertain. Trimming stripped 0 bases from V and 0 bases from J, with 6 bases between. The CDR3 spans 14 residues. Germline values: CDR1 MNHEY, CDR2 SVGAGI. The CDR3 sequence is CASSYSGYSYEQYF. The CDR3 nucleotides read TGTGCCAGCAGTTACTCGGGGTACTCCTACGAGCAGTACTTC.

This chain connects TRBV7-9 to TRBJ1-6; TRBD1 matches 8 bases. The ends lost 1 base at V and 7 bases at J; junction bases unmatched: 3. The CDR3 loop spans 15 amino acids. Looked up from germline, CDR1 is SEHNR and CDR2 is FQNEAQ (reference sequence). Here the CDR3 reads CASSLGRGRNSPLHF. For the CDR3, the DNA is TGTGCCAGCAGCTTAGGCAGGGGGCGGAATTCACCCCTCCACTTT.

The rearrangement uses TRBV29-1 and TRBJ2-5; D not certain. Germline V lookup: CDR1 SQVTM, CDR2 ANQGSEA. The CDR3 has 16 amino acids. V gave up 5 bases and J gave up 1 base, with 20 bases separating them. This CDR3 is CSVLHHSRSPQETQYF. CDR3 in DNA: TGCAGCGTTCTCCACCACTCAAGGTCTCCCCAAGAGACCCAGTACTTC.

The chain joins TRBV30 to TRBJ1-2, with 11 bases fitting TRBD1. CDR1 is GTSNPN and CDR2 is SVGIG in the germline V gene (reference sequence). The CDR3 spans 13 residues. With V trimmed by 2 bases and J by 13 bases, 9 bases remained unmatched. This CDR3 is CAWSSGTGGTGTF. CDR3 nucleotides: TGTGCCTGGAGTTCCGGGACAGGGGGAACGGGCACCTTC.

The chain joins TRBV20-1 to TRBJ1-4, with D perhaps matching TRBD1 (5 bases). Germline CDR1 and CDR2: DFQATT and SNEGSKA (reference sequence). Trimming took 5 bases from V and 4 from J, leaving 11 bases between them. The CDR3 sequence is 13 residues long. This chain's CDR3 is CSAWTRINEKLFF. The CDR3 DNA reads TGCAGTGCTTGGACACGGATTAATGAAAAACTGTTTTTT.

In its sample, this clonotype was seen once. The J gene is TRBJ2-2, the V gene TRBV9; possibly TRBD2 for D (5 bases). V shed 2 bases and J shed 5 bases, with 10 bases lying between them. The CDR3 length is 14 residues. In germline, CDR1 is SGDLS, CDR2 YYNGEE. The DNA for the CDR3 is TGTGCCAGCAGCGTTTTTCGGGGAACCGGGGAGCTGTTTTTT. It is translated as CASSVFRGTGELFF.

The chain has TRBV13 and TRBJ2-1; 7 bases match TRBD1. The CDR3 has 16 amino acids. Germline lookup yields CDR1 PRHDT and CDR2 FYEKMQ (reference sequence). V lost 5 bases, J lost 4 bases, and 11 bases stayed unmatched. This CDR3 is CASSPRDSNLYNEQFF. The CDR3 DNA reads TGTGCCAGCAGCCCCCGGGACAGCAACCTATACAATGAGCAGTTCTTC.

The chain joins TRBV7-6 to TRBJ2-7, with unresolved D. The CDR3 runs 12 residues. The germline gives CDR1 SGHVS, CDR2 FNYEAQ. The ends were cut back, 1 base at V and 3 bases at J, with 4 bases in the middle. CDR3 coding DNA: TGTGCCAGCAGCTTAGACCACTACGAGCAGTACTTC. Protein sequence: CASSLDHYEQYF.

The chain couples TRBV24-1 to TRBJ2-1, with a weak D call TRBD1 (7 bases). The CDR3 contains 12 residues. Germline V lookup: CDR1 KGHDR, CDR2 SFDVKD. Deletions cut 9 bases from V and 7 bases from J, with 12 bases between. The CDR3 region is CATPGGRNEQFF. CDR3 nucleotide sequence: TGTGCCACCCCAGGGGGGCGTAATGAGCAGTTCTTC.

The chain has TRBV3-1 and TRBJ2-7; D remains unclear. V was trimmed by 0 bases and J by 0 bases, leaving 9 bases between them. The V gene's germline CDR1 is LGHDT and CDR2 YNNKEL (reference sequence). The CDR3 has 15 amino acids. In DNA, the CDR3 is TGTGCCAGCAGCCAAGAATTTTACACCTCCTACGAGCAGTACTTC. It encodes CASSQEFYTSYEQYF.